Detailed here is one T cell receptor (beta chain). The V gene's germline CDR1 is MNHEY and CDR2 SMNVEV (reference sequence). With 2 bases clipped from V and 6 bases from J, the junction kept 9 bases outside the gene matches. The CDR3 is 16 residues long. This record comes from a study of blood T cell repertoires in COVID-19. Study at large: Acute and convalescent COVID-19 samples came from the United States, Italy and Spain. PBMCs, B-cell-depleted T cells, or T cells provided the cDNA or gDNA that made up the material.

The repertoire was sequenced with immunoSEQ multiplex PCR; TCRdb's copy has only in-frame clones and lacks some. Of roughly 73,000 clones listed, over 70% were seen once; the top ten hold over 20%. The rearrangement links TRBV27 to TRBJ2-2; TRBD2 matches 7 bases. Material: peripheral blood. The receptor comes from a man aged 65 to 79 with acute or convalescent COVID-19. CDR3 sequence: CASSLLRGSKAGELFF. CDR3 nucleotides: TGTGCCAGCAGTTTACTTCGCGGGAGTAAGGCCGGGGAGCTGTTTTTT.